This TCR beta chain was found in a study of blood T cells in healthy people across ages. The CDR3 is 16 amino acids. Germline V gives CDR1 SGHAT, CDR2 FQDESV (reference sequence). General study findings and limits: Lack of knowledge of donor CMV status possibly confounded expanded clonotype changes.

This clonotype was seen a few times. No antigen is known for it. Using a J-beta primer mix together with a sample-barcoded 5' primer, a second PCR was run for roughly 7 to 12 cycles. Each TCR beta cDNA got a 12-nucleotide random molecular identifier. TCRdb re-derived calls from the 5' RACE reads in MiXCR, one entry per CDR3 protein. Among 650,000 to 700,000 distinct CDR3 sequences listed, about 30% were seen once. Sequenced sample: blood. This chain connects TRBV11-1 to TRBJ2-4, with D tentatively TRBD1 (5 bases). The closer fit of TRBJ2-7 to the DNA end suggests the J call may be wrong. This clonotype originated in a woman aged 80 or over in good health. The CDR3 sequence: CASSLAPSGNGYEQYF. The CDR3 DNA sequence: TGTGCCAGCAGCTTAGCGCCTTCAGGGAACGGGTACGAGCAGTACTTC.